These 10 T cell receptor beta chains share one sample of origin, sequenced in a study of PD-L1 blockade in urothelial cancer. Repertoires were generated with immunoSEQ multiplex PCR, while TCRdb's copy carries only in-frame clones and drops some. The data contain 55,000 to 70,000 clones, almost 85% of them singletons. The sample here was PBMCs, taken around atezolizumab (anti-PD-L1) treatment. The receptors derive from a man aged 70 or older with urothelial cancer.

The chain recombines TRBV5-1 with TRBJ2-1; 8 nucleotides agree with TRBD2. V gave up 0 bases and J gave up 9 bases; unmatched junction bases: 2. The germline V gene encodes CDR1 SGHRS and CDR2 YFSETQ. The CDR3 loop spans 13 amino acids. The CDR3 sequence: CASSLGLAGEQFF. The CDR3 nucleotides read TGCGCCAGCAGCTTGGGGCTAGCGGGTGAGCAGTTCTTC.

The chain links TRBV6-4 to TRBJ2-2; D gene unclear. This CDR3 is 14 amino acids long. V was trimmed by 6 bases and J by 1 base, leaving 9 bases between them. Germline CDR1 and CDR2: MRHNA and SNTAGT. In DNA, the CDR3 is TGTGCCAGCAGCTCTGAACTGAACACCGGGGAGCTGTTTTTT. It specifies CASSSELNTGELFF.

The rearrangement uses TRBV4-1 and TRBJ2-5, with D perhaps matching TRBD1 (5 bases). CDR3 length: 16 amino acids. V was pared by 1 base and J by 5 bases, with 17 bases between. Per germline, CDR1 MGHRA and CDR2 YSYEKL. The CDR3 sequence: CASSQGRQLLMETQYF. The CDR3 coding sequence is TGCGCCAGCAGCCAAGGGAGACAGCTATTGATGGAGACCCAGTACTTC.

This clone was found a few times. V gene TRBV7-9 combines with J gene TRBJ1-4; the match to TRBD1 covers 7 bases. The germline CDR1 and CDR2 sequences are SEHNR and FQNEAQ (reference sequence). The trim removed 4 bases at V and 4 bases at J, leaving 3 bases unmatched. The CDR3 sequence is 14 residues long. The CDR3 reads CASSSYRGNEKLFF. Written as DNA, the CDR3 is TGTGCCAGCAGCTCATACAGGGGTAATGAAAAACTGTTTTTT.

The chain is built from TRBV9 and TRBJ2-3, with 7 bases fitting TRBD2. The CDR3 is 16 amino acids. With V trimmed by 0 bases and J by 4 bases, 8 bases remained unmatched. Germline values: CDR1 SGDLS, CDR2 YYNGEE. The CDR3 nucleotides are TGTGCCAGCAGCGTAGAGGGTGGGAGCGGGGCAGATACGCAGTATTTT. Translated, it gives CASSVEGGSGADTQYF.

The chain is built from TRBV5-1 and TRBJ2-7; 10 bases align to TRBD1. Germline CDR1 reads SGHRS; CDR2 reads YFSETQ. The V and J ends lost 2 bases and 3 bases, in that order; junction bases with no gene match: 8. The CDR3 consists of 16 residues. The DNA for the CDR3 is TGCGCCAGCAGCTTATCCACCGGGACAGGGGTCTACGAGCAGTACTTC. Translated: CASSLSTGTGVYEQYF.

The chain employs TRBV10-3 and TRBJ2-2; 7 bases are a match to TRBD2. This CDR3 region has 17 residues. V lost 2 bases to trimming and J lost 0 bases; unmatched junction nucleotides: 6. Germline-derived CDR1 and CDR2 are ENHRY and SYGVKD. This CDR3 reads CAISETGGKSNTGELFF. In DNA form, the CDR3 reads TGTGCCATCAGTGAGACGGGAGGAAAGTCGAACACCGGGGAGCTGTTTTTT.

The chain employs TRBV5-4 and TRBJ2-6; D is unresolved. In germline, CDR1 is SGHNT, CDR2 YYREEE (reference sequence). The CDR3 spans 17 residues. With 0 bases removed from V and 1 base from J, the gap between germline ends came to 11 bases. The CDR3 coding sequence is TGTGCCAGCAGCTTGGACAGAGTCGGATCTGGGGCCAACGTCCTGACTTTC. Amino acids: CASSLDRVGSGANVLTF. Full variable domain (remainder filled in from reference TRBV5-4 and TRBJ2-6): ETGVTQSPTHLIKTRGQQVTLRCSSQSGHNTVSWYQQALGQGPQFIFQYYREEENGRGNFPPRFSGLQFPNYSSELNVNALELDDSALYLCASSLDRVGSGANVLTFGAGSRLTVL.

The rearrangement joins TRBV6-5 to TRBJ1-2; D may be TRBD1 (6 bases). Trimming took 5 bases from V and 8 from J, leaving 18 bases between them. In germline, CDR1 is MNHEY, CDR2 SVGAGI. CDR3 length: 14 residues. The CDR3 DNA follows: TGTGCCAGCAGTGAGGGACATACGATCCGGGGCTACACCTTC. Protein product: CASSEGHTIRGYTF.

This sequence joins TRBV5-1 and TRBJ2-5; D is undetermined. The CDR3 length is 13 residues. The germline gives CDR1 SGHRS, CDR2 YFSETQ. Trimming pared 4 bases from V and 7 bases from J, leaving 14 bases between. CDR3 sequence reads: CASSPPNSGTQYF. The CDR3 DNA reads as TGCGCCAGCAGCCCGCCCAATAGTGGGACCCAGTACTTC. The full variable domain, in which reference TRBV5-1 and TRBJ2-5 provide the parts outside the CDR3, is KAGVTQTPRYLIKTRGQQVTLSCSPISGHRSVSWYQQTPGQGLQFLFEYFSETQRNKGNFPGRFSGRQFSNSRSEMNVSTLELGDSALYLCASSPPNSGTQYFGPGTRLLVL.